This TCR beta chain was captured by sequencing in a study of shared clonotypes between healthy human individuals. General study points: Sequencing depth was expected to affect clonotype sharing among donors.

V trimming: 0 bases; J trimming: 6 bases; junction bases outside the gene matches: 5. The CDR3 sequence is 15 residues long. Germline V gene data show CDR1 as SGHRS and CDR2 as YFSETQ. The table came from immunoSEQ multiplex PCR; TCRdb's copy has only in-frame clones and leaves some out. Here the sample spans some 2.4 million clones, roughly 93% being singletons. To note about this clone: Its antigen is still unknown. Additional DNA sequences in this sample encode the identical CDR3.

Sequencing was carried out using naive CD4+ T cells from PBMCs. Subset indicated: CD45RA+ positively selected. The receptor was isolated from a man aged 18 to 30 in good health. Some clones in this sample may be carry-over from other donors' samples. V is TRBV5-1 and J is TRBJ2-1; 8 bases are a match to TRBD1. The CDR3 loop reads CASSLAGQGTNEQFF. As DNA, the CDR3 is TGCGCCAGCAGCTTGGCCGGACAGGGCACCAATGAGCAGTTCTTC.